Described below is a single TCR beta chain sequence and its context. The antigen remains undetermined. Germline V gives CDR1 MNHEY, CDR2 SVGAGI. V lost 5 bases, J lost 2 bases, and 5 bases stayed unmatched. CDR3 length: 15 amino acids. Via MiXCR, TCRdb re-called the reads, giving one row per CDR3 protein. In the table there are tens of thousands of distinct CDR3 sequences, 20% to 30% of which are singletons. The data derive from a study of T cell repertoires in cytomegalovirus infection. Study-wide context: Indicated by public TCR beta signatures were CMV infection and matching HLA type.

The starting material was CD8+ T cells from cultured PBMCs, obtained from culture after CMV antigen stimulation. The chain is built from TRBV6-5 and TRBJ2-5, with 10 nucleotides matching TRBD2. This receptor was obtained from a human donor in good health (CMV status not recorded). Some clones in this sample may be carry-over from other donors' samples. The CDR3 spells CASSPSGGGQETQYF. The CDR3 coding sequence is TGTGCCAGCAGTCCTAGCGGGGGCGGTCAAGAGACCCAGTACTTC.